Below, one TCR beta chain is given with its context. Its antigen is undetermined. This specimen belongs to a study of cytomegalovirus exposure and HLA in healthy donors. As for the study in general: A preliminary data release comprised roughly 80 million unique TCRs obtained from HLA-typed donors. Study outcomes and limitations: TCR beta chain V- and J-gene trimming was linked, in a later analysis, to a missense variant in DCLRE1C. In an earlier analysis, about 87% or about 30%: the productive usage of most TCR beta V segments.

The CDR3 spans 13 residues. Germline values: CDR1 GTSNPN, CDR2 SVGIG (reference sequence). After removal of 3 bases from V and 0 bases from J, the junction contained 1 base not matched to a gene. The study ran its PCR with 60 Vbeta and 13 Jbeta primers. Profiling relied on immunoSEQ multiplex PCR, and the TCRdb table lists in-frame clones only, not all of them. The table records more than 150,000 clones, 87% of them present only once. The sample comprised PBMCs. This TCR came from a girl under three years old in good health and CMV-seronegative. The chain recombines TRBV30 with TRBJ1-1; 7 bases align to TRBD1. CDR3 sequence (DNA): TGTGCCTGGAGGGGACAGATGAACACTGAAGCTTTCTTT. Translating it yields CAWRGQMNTEAFF.